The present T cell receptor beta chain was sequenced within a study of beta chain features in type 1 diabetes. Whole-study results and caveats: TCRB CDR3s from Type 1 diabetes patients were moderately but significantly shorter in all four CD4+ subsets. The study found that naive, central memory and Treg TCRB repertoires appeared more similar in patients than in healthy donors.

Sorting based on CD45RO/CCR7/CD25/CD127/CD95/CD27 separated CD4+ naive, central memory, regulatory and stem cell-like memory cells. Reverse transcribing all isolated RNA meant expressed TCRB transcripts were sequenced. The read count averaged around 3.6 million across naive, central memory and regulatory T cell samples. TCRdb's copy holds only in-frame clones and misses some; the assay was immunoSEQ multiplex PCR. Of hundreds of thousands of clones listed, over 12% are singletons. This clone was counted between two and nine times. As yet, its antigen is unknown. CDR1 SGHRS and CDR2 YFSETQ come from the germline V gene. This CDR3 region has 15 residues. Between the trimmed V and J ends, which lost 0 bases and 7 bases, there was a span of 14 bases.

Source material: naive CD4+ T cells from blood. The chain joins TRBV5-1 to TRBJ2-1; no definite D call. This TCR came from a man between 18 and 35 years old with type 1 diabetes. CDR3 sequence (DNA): TGCGCCAGCAGCTTGGCCGATATAATAGGGAATGAGCAGTTCTTC. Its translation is CASSLADIIGNEQFF.